Listed below are T cell receptor beta chains from one sample, sequenced in a study of T cell repertoires in cytomegalovirus infection. TCRdb analysed the reads with MiXCR anew, one entry per CDR3 protein. This sample has approximately 500,000 distinct CDR3 sequences, with about 11% found just once. The specimen was PBMCs. Source of these receptors: a human donor in good health (CMV status not recorded). Some clones in this sample may be carry-over from other donors' samples. The CDR3 runs from the conserved cysteine through the conserved F or W. A D gene is named only where the DNA matches it firmly. Where a row states a size, it is once, few, many or the class of an expanded clone; other rows omit it.

d_gene	abundance	v_gene	j_gene	len	CDR3nt	CDR3aa
NA	many	TRBV20-1	TRBJ2-1	15	TGCAGTGCTAGGGTGGACGGGGTTTCCTACAATGAGCAGTTCTTC	CSARVDGVSYNEQFF
NA	NA	TRBV12-3/TRBV12-4	TRBJ1-1	11	TGTGCCAGCAGTTTTCAGGGGGAAGCTTTCTTT	CASSFQGEAFF
TRBD1	few	TRBV11-1	TRBJ2-5	15	TGTGCCAGCAGCAACCTCAGGGGGAGTTTGGAGACCCAGTACTTC	CASSNLRGSLETQYF
NA	many	TRBV14	TRBJ2-7	14	TGTGCCAGCAGCCGAGTGGAGGCAGGCAACGGGCAGTACTTC	CASSRVEAGNGQYF
TRBD2	NA	TRBV20-1	TRBJ2-3	15	TGCAGTGCTAGAGTTGGCGGGGGGGCATCAGATACGCAGTATTTT	CSARVGGGASDTQYF
NA	NA	TRBV20-1	TRBJ1-5	13	TGCAGTGCTCATGACAGTTGGAATCAGCCCCAGCATTTT	CSAHDSWNQPQHF
TRBD2	few	TRBV20-1	TRBJ2-7	16	TGCAGTGCTATTGAAGCGGGAGGTTCCTTCCTAAACGAGCAGTACTTC	CSAIEAGGSFLNEQYF
TRBD1	few	TRBV5-6	TRBJ1-6	17	TGTGCCAGCAGCTCCACCTGGGGACAGGCTAATAATTCACCCCTCCACTTT	CASSSTWGQANNSPLHF
NA	NA	TRBV2	TRBJ1-6	14	TGTGCCAGCAACGACCCCAGAGGGAATTCACCCCTCCACTTT	CASNDPRGNSPLHF
NA	many	TRBV5-1	TRBJ2-7	15	TGCGCCAGCAGCTCGGGACACGTTTCCCCCTACGAGCAGTACTTC	CASSSGHVSPYEQYF
TRBD1	few	TRBV28	TRBJ2-1	18	TGTGCCAGCAGTCTAAGACAGGGACGAGGTGGAATATACAATGAGCAGTTCTTC	CASSLRQGRGGIYNEQFF
NA	few	TRBV18	TRBJ2-5	16	TGTGCCAGCTCACTATACGGACAGACATTCCAAGAGACCCAGTACTTC	CASSLYGQTFQETQYF
NA	once	TRBV6-5	TRBJ2-3	16	TGTGCCAGCAGTTACCGGGGGGCCGTGTTAGCAGATACGCAGTATTTT	CASSYRGAVLADTQYF
NA	NA	TRBV14	TRBJ1-1	15	TGTGCCAGCACCCACCTGGGGATCGAGGGCACTGAAGCTTTCTTT	CASTHLGIEGTEAFF
TRBD2	many	TRBV28	TRBJ2-4	14	TGTGCCAGCAGGTCTACTAGCGGCTCGAACATTCAGTACTTC	CASRSTSGSNIQYF
TRBD1	NA	TRBV29-1	TRBJ2-5	15	TGCAGCGTTGAGCCAGGACAGGGGTGGGTTGAGACCCAGTACTTC	CSVEPGQGWVETQYF
NA	many	TRBV20-1	TRBJ2-1	15	TGCAGTGCGCGGGGACAGTTGAGCTCCTACAATGAGCAGTTCTTC	CSARGQLSSYNEQFF
TRBD2	many	TRBV7-9	TRBJ2-5	18	TGTGCCAGCAGCTTAGCCCGGGGACTAGCGGACGGCCAAGAGACCCAGTACTTC	CASSLARGLADGQETQYF
TRBD2	many	TRBV29-1	TRBJ2-5	12	TGCAGCGCCGGGACTAGCGGAGAGACCCAGTACTTC	CSAGTSGETQYF
TRBD1	many	TRBV7-2	TRBJ1-4	15	TGTGCCAGCAGCTTCAGCCGGGACAGGGGAGAAAAACTGTTTTTT	CASSFSRDRGEKLFF
TRBD1	many	TRBV12-3/TRBV12-4	TRBJ2-5	13	TGTGCCAGCAGGACAGGGGGCGAAGAGACCCAGTACTTC	CASRTGGEETQYF
TRBD1	NA	TRBV6-1	TRBJ1-2	19	TGTGCCAGCAGTGTATTTAGGCTTGGGACAGGGTCCGATTCATATGGCTACACCTTC	CASSVFRLGTGSDSYGYTF
NA	many	TRBV7-6	TRBJ1-3	13	TGTGCCAGCAGCCTAGGTACTGGAAACACCATATATTTT	CASSLGTGNTIYF
NA	few	TRBV20-1	TRBJ1-4	14	TGCAGTGCTGCCCCAGGGAGGGAGAATGAAAAACTGTTTTTT	CSAAPGRENEKLFF
NA	NA	TRBV9	TRBJ1-2	16	TGTGCCAGCAGCGTAAACTCCGGGGACCTCGACTATGGCTACACCTTC	CASSVNSGDLDYGYTF
TRBD1	many	TRBV7-9	TRBJ1-2	18	TGTGCCAGCAGCCGTACCGGGACAGGGGCCCTTCCTAACTATGGCTACACCTTC	CASSRTGTGALPNYGYTF
TRBD1	once	TRBV18	TRBJ2-7	12	TGTGTCAGCTCACAACAGGGGGATGAGCAGTACTTC	CVSSQQGDEQYF
NA	few	TRBV28	TRBJ2-2	15	TGTGCCAGCATTAGGACGGCTGGAGTCTCCGGGGAGCTGTTTTTT	CASIRTAGVSGELFF